What follows is one T cell receptor beta chain and its context. V was shortened by 1 base and J by 2 bases, with 8 bases between the two germline ends. CDR1 is LNHDA, CDR2 SQIVND, per germline (reference sequence). CDR3 length: 14 residues. As originally analysed: Quantification of nucleated cells was approximated via reference gene primer amplification. The repertoire was sequenced with immunoSEQ multiplex PCR; TCRdb's copy has only in-frame clones and lacks some. D and trimming were read from the DNA, whereas the V and J calls and clone size are those reported in that table. This table holds 200,000 to 300,000 clones, around 88% found once. These data come from a study of blood T cell repertoires in COVID-19. Whole-study context: In each case, the material was cDNA or gDNA derived from T cells, B-cell-depleted T cells, or PBMCs.

Specimen: PBMCs or T cells enriched from blood (not recorded which). The rearrangement uses TRBV19 and TRBJ1-2; the D is unclear. The clonotype comes from a woman aged 40 to 50 with acute COVID-19. The CDR3 nucleotides are TGTGCCAGTAGTATAGGGGCCCGAAACTATGGCTACACCTTC. Translated: CASSIGARNYGYTF. The entire variable domain, with the rest obtained from reference TRBV19 and TRBJ1-2, is as follows: DGGITQSPKYLFRKEGQNVTLSCEQNLNHDAMYWYRQDPGQGLRLIYYSQIVNDFQKGDIAEGYSVSREKKESFPLTVTSAQKNPTAFYLCASSIGARNYGYTFGSGTRLTVV.